This is a list of T cell receptor beta chains from one sample in a study of identical twins. TCRdb reanalysed the 5' RACE reads using MiXCR and keeps one entry per CDR3 protein. The data contain hundreds of thousands of distinct CDR3 sequences, 9% to 15% of them singletons. Separately, the same data were catalogued under a study of yellow fever vaccine responses in identical twins.

The specimen was PBMCs. The receptors were sampled from a woman aged 18-30 years in good health. CDR3s include the opening cysteine and the closing phenylalanine or tryptophan. The order of the fields is V gene, clone size, J gene, D gene, CDR3 DNA, CDR3 protein. D genes are given only for firm matches. Expanded clones get a size class; other rows say once, few or many, or leave the size out.

V: TRBV7-9; size: -; J: TRBJ2-1; D: -; DNA: TGTGCCGTGTGGCCGTGGCCCGAGGATGAGCAGTTCTTC; CDR3: CAVWPWPEDEQFF
V: TRBV7-2; size: -; J: TRBJ2-1; D: -; DNA: TGTGCCAGCAACGGGGCAGGCACCTACAATGAGCAGTTCTTC; CDR3: CASNGAGTYNEQFF
V: TRBV11-2; size: few; J: TRBJ1-6; D: -; DNA: TGTGCCAGCAGCCCCGGGATAGGCGGGCCACCCCTCCACTTT; CDR3: CASSPGIGGPPLHF
V: TRBV7-6; size: -; J: TRBJ2-1; D: TRBD2; DNA: TGTGCCAGCAGCTTAGGGGTAGCGGGAGGACCCAAAAGTGAGCAGTTCTTC; CDR3: CASSLGVAGGPKSEQFF
V: TRBV11-2; size: -; J: TRBJ2-3; D: -; DNA: TGTGCCAGCAGGCCCTCTACGGGAAGCTTTAGCACAGATACGCAGTATTTT; CDR3: CASRPSTGSFSTDTQYF
V: TRBV7-9; size: -; J: TRBJ1-2; D: TRBD1; DNA: TGTGCCAGCAGCTTAGAACAGGGGTTCTATGGCTACACCTTC; CDR3: CASSLEQGFYGYTF
V: TRBV27; size: -; J: TRBJ1-2; D: -; DNA: TGTGCCAGCAGTCCCCTCCCGGGATCTCTCGGTGGCTACACCTTC; CDR3: CASSPLPGSLGGYTF
V: TRBV5-1; size: few; J: TRBJ2-7; D: -; DNA: TGCGCCAGCAGCTTGGAGGGGCCGAAGGTCTACGAGCAGTACTTC; CDR3: CASSLEGPKVYEQYF
V: TRBV10-2; size: few; J: TRBJ2-7; D: TRBD1; DNA: TGCGCCAGCAGTCCACAGGGGACCGAGCAGTACTTC; CDR3: CASSPQGTEQYF
V: TRBV5-1; size: -; J: TRBJ2-1; D: -; DNA: TGCGCCAGCAGCTTCTGGCCGGCTCCTTACAATGAGCAGTTCTTC; CDR3: CASSFWPAPYNEQFF
V: TRBV20-1; size: -; J: TRBJ1-1; D: TRBD1; DNA: TGCAGTGCTAGACCAGGGGGGATGAACACTGAAGCTTTCTTT; CDR3: CSARPGGMNTEAFF
V: TRBV9; size: -; J: TRBJ1-4; D: -; DNA: TGTGCCAGCAGCTCAAGCCCTTCGGCGGGCGAAAAACTGTTTTTT; CDR3: CASSSSPSAGEKLFF
V: TRBV10-3; size: -; J: TRBJ2-1; D: TRBD2; DNA: TGTGCCATCGGGACTAGCGGGACATACAATGAGCAGTTCTTC; CDR3: CAIGTSGTYNEQFF
V: TRBV5-6; size: few; J: TRBJ2-2; D: TRBD1; DNA: TGTGCCAGCAGCTGGAGACAGGGGAATTCCGGGGAGCTGTTTTTT; CDR3: CASSWRQGNSGELFF
V: TRBV5-8; size: -; J: TRBJ2-1; D: -; DNA: TGTGCCAGCAGCTTCCGGCCCGGGCGGGATAACAATGAGCAGTTCTTC; CDR3: CASSFRPGRDNNEQFF
V: TRBV5-1; size: -; J: TRBJ2-7; D: -; DNA: TGCGCCAGCAGCCCCCGTAGCGGACTCTTCTCCTACGAGCAGTACTTC; CDR3: CASSPRSGLFSYEQYF
V: TRBV7-9; size: -; J: TRBJ2-7; D: -; DNA: TGTGCCAGCAGCCACGGGGTGGGGCAAGCAAACTACGAGCAGTACTTC; CDR3: CASSHGVGQANYEQYF
V: TRBV12-3/TRBV12-4; size: -; J: TRBJ1-4; D: -; DNA: TGTGCCAGCAGGACAGGCTCTTCTAATGAAAAACTGTTTTTT; CDR3: CASRTGSSNEKLFF
V: TRBV10-3; size: -; J: TRBJ2-3; D: -; DNA: TGTGCCATCAGTGAAAGAGAGACTAGCACAGATACGCAGTATTTT; CDR3: CAISERETSTDTQYF
V: TRBV11-2; size: few; J: TRBJ1-3; D: TRBD1; DNA: TGTGCCAGCAGCTCACAGGGGGCTGGCTCTGGAAACACCATATATTTT; CDR3: CASSSQGAGSGNTIYF
V: TRBV28; size: -; J: TRBJ2-7; D: -; DNA: TGTGCCAGCAGTCTCGCGGGACCATACGAGCAGCAGTACTTC; CDR3: CASSLAGPYEQQYF
V: TRBV12-3/TRBV12-4; size: -; J: TRBJ1-1; D: -; DNA: TGTGCCAGCAGAATTCAGGAGAACACTGAAGCTTTCTTT; CDR3: CASRIQENTEAFF
V: TRBV14; size: few; J: TRBJ2-4; D: TRBD2; DNA: TGTGCCAGCAGCCCCAAGCGGGAGAGGGACATTCAGTACTTC; CDR3: CASSPKRERDIQYF
V: TRBV7-2; size: few; J: TRBJ2-1; D: -; DNA: TGTGCCAGCAGCTTAGCTCCGGCATCTTACAATGAGCAGTTCTTC; CDR3: CASSLAPASYNEQFF